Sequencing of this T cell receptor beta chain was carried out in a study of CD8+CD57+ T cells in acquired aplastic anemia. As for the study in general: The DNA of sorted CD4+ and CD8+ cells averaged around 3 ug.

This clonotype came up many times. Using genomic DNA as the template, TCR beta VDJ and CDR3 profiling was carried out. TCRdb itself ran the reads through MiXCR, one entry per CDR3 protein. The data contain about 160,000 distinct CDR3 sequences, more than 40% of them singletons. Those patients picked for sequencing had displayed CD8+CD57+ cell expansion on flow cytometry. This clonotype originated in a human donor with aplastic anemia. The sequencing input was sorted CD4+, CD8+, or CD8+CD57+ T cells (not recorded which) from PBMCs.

Here the CDR3 DNA reads TGTGCCAGCAGCGGAGGGACAATCTACGAGCAGTACTTC. Protein sequence: CASSGGTIYEQYF. V is TRBV7-9 and J is TRBJ2-7, with D perhaps TRBD1 or TRBD2 (6 bases each). Germline lookup yields CDR1 SEHNR and CDR2 FQNEAQ (reference sequence). V lost 5 bases to trimming and J lost 3 bases, with 11 bases between them. The CDR3 is made up of 13 amino acids.